These 22 T cell receptor beta chains share one sample of origin, sequenced in a study of T cells in Graves' hyperthyroidism and ophthalmopathy. There were TCR beta CDR3 regions amplified from RNA transcripts. A set of HTBI primers served as the primers for a first-round RT-PCR of the TCR CDR3. TCRdb reanalysed the multiplex PCR reads using MiXCR and keeps one entry per CDR3 protein. The table has around 580,000 distinct CDR3 sequences, 15% to 20% seen once. Material for sequencing was blood. These receptors originate from a woman aged 18-30 years with Graves' hyperthyroidism.

This clonotype has ten or more counts. The chain carries TRBV5-5 and TRBJ1-5, with 8 bases aligning to TRBD1. The CDR3 is 17 amino acids. Germline V gene lookup returns CDR1 SGHKS and CDR2 YYEKEE (reference sequence). Trimming removed 5 bases from V and 0 bases from J; junction bases left unmatched: 10. CDR3 bases: TGTGCCAGCAGTCTCTCACGGACAGGGTTTAGCAATCAGCCCCAGCATTTT. This translates into CASSLSRTGFSNQPQHF.

This chain joins TRBV4-2 and TRBJ2-5; TRBD2 aligns across 10 bases. The V and J ends lost 4 bases and 0 bases, in that order; junction bases with no gene match: 5. Germline lookup yields CDR1 LGHNA and CDR2 YNFKEQ. CDR3 length: 16 residues. This CDR3 reads CASSPFSGRYQETQYF. Written as DNA, the CDR3 is TGTGCCAGCAGCCCTTTTAGCGGGAGGTACCAAGAGACCCAGTACTTC.

This clonotype was found many times. The chain joins TRBV12-3 or TRBV12-4 to TRBJ1-1; 9 nucleotides align to TRBD1. This CDR3 is 15 amino acids long. V shed 5 bases, J shed 1 base, and the junction held 5 bases outside the gene matches. The CDR3 reads CASSPNRGRNTEAFF. Written as DNA, the CDR3 is TGTGCCAGCAGTCCGAACAGGGGGCGGAACACTGAAGCTTTCTTT.

The V and J genes are TRBV28 and TRBJ2-7; TRBD1 matches at 11 bases. The V and J ends lost 5 bases and 3 bases, in that order; junction bases with no gene match: 6. Per germline, CDR1 MDHEN and CDR2 SYDVKM. The CDR3 is made up of 15 amino acids. The CDR3 loop is CASSGSGTGGYEQYF. Here the CDR3 DNA reads TGTGCCAGCAGTGGCTCCGGGACAGGGGGCTACGAGCAGTACTTC.

This clonotype has more than one count but fewer than ten. This chain joins TRBV20-1 and TRBJ2-6; the D is unclear. Trimming took off 0 bases at V and 0 bases at J, with 6 bases between the two ends. Per germline, CDR1 DFQATT and CDR2 SNEGSKA (reference sequence). The CDR3 contains 15 residues. The CDR3 reads CSARDSASGANVLTF. CDR3 bases: TGCAGTGCTAGAGATTCCGCCTCTGGGGCCAACGTCCTGACTTTC.

The chain employs TRBV28 and TRBJ2-3; 12 positions match TRBD2. This CDR3 is built from 18 residues. In germline, CDR1 is MDHEN, CDR2 SYDVKM. J gave up 5 bases and V 4 bases, and 13 bases lay outside the gene matches. The CDR3 loop is CASSSILGTSGPIDTQYF. In DNA form, the CDR3 reads TGTGCCAGCAGTTCCATTCTCGGGACTAGCGGGCCGATAGATACGCAGTATTTT. The whole variable domain, remainder taken from reference TRBV28 and TRBJ2-3, is DVKVTQSSRYLVKRTGEKVFLECVQDMDHENMFWYRQDPGLGLRLIYFSYDVKMKEKGDIPEGYSVSREKKERFSLILESASTNQTSMYLCASSSILGTSGPIDTQYFGPGTRLTVL.

The chain combines TRBV25-1 with TRBJ1-4; D not resolved. The CDR3 sequence is 16 residues long. Germline V CDR1 and CDR2: MGHDK, SYGVNS. Trimming took off 3 bases at V and 4 bases at J, with 15 bases between the two ends. The CDR3 spells CASSDDRPAYNEKLFF. CDR3 nucleotides: TGTGCCAGCAGTGACGACCGACCGGCTTATAATGAAAAACTGTTTTTT.

This clonotype was recorded only once. A much larger clone differs by one base, so this may be a read error. The chain is built from TRBV20-1 and TRBJ2-1; 8 nucleotides match TRBD2. Germline-derived CDR1 and CDR2 are DFQATT and SNEGSKA (reference sequence). Trimming cost V 6 bases and J 4 bases; bases outside gene matches: 11. The CDR3 is 15 amino acids. The CDR3 loop is CSAQGLGGTYNEQFF. The CDR3 DNA follows: TGCAGTGCACAGGGACTAGGGGGAACATACAATGAGCAGTTCTTC.

This chain links TRBV5-1 with TRBJ2-2, with 8 bases identical to TRBD2. This CDR3 comprises 17 residues. CDR1 is SGHRS, CDR2 YFSETQ, per germline. Trimming took 5 bases from V and 2 from J; bases not matched to a gene: 11. DNA of the CDR3: TGCGCCAGCAGACCCGGGACTAGACTATTAAACACCGGGGAGCTGTTTTTT. Amino acids: CASRPGTRLLNTGELFF.

There are many counts of this clonotype. J is TRBJ2-7 and V is TRBV18, with 7 bases lining up with TRBD1. The CDR3 has 13 amino acids. J lost 2 bases, V lost 8 bases, and 6 bases had no gene match. Germline V gives CDR1 KGHSH, CDR2 LQKENI. The CDR3 sequence is CASSPTGAYEQYF. The CDR3 coding sequence is TGTGCCAGCAGTCCTACAGGGGCCTACGAGCAGTACTTC.

In its sample, this clonotype was seen many times. The rearrangement uses TRBV19 and TRBJ1-1; 10 nucleotides line up with TRBD1. The CDR3 totals 16 residues. With 5 bases clipped from V and 0 bases from J, the junction kept 6 bases outside the gene matches. Germline V CDR1 and CDR2: LNHDA, SQIVND (reference sequence). The CDR3: CASSVGQGGMNTEAFF. For the CDR3, the DNA is TGTGCCAGTAGTGTCGGACAGGGGGGTATGAACACTGAAGCTTTCTTT.

This clonotype has ten or more counts. The chain couples TRBV2 to TRBJ2-7; TRBD2 matches at 12 bases. The CDR3 sequence is 14 residues long. Germline values: CDR1 SNHLY, CDR2 FYNNEI. Germline trimming cut 9 bases from V and 6 bases from J; bases unmatched to any gene: 9. This CDR3 reads CARETSGSSGEQYF. In DNA, the CDR3 is TGTGCCAGGGAGACTAGCGGGAGTTCTGGCGAGCAGTACTTC.

The J gene is TRBJ1-1, the V gene TRBV7-2; possibly TRBD1 for D (6 bases). The CDR3 length is 13 residues. Per germline, CDR1 SGHTA and CDR2 FQGNSA. Trimming shortened V by 0 bases and J by 10 bases, and 12 bases separated the two germline ends. CDR3 residues: CASSLAFRGVAFF. The CDR3 nucleotides read TGTGCCAGCAGCTTAGCATTCAGGGGAGTAGCTTTCTTT.

This clonotype was recorded many times. The V gene is TRBV11-2, the J gene TRBJ2-4; the match to TRBD2 covers 9 bases. Losses at the gene ends were 0 bases for V and 0 bases for J; bases not matched to a gene: 9. CDR1 and CDR2 (germline): SGHAT, FQNNGV. This CDR3 is built from 19 residues. CDR3 sequence reads: CASSLDVLAGQLAKNIQYF. The CDR3 DNA follows: TGTGCCAGCAGCTTAGATGTGCTAGCGGGACAACTAGCCAAAAACATTCAGTACTTC.

This clonotype was seen a few times. The chain is built from TRBV14 and TRBJ2-2; the match to TRBD1 covers 10 bases. V was clipped by 4 bases and J by 3 bases; unmatched bases: 14. This CDR3 is 19 amino acids long. Germline V gene sequence: CDR1 SGHDN, CDR2 FVKESK. The CDR3 DNA sequence: TGTGCCAGCAGCCCCCGGGACAGGGGACTAGTAACGGACACCGGGGAGCTGTTTTTT. Residues: CASSPRDRGLVTDTGELFF.

This clonotype appeared a few times. J is TRBJ2-5 and V is TRBV7-9, with 7 nucleotides matching TRBD1. The germline V gene has CDR1 SEHNR and CDR2 FQNEAQ (reference sequence). V was clipped by 7 bases and J by 5 bases; unmatched bases: 13. The CDR3 is 15 amino acids. The CDR3 nucleotides are TGTGCCAGCAACCTAGGGGGCGGTTCGAGGGAGACCCAGTACTTC. Encoded protein: CASNLGGGSRETQYF.

This chain uses TRBV5-1 with TRBJ1-2; perhaps TRBD1 as D (5 bases). The germline gives CDR1 SGHRS, CDR2 YFSETQ. The V and J ends lost 0 bases and 6 bases respectively, with 12 bases between them. The CDR3 length is 14 residues. The chain's CDR3 is CASSLGGATDGYTF. CDR3 coding DNA: TGCGCCAGCAGCTTGGGTGGGGCAACGGATGGCTACACCTTC.

The table lists this clonotype with a count of one. V is TRBV14 and J is TRBJ2-2; 13 bases align to TRBD2. The length of the CDR3 is 18 residues. Per germline, CDR1 SGHDN and CDR2 FVKESK. V was clipped by 4 bases and J by 5 bases; unmatched bases: 10. CDR3 nucleotides: TGTGCCAGCAGCCCACTCACTAGCGGGAGGGCCGGAACCGGGGAGCTGTTTTTT. It encodes CASSPLTSGRAGTGELFF. Together with reference TRBV14 and TRBJ2-2, the CDR3 gives the full variable domain: EAGVTQFPSHSVIEKGQTVTLRCDPISGHDNLYWYRRVMGKEIKFLLHFVKESKQDESGMPNNRFLAERTGGTYSTLKVQPAELEDSGVYFCASSPLTSGRAGTGELFFGEGSRLTVL.

This clonotype has at least ten counts. The junction departs from the called germline gene at one end, perhaps through a read error. The V and J genes are TRBV5-1 and TRBJ2-1, with 9 bases identical to TRBD1. Looked up from germline, CDR1 is SGHRS and CDR2 is YFSETQ. This CDR3 comprises 17 residues. CDR3 amino acids: CTSSLVLRDRADNEQFF. CDR3 DNA sequence: TGCACCAGCAGCTTGGTCCTTCGGGACAGGGCGGACAATGAGCAGTTCTTC.

The chain uses TRBV7-2 and TRBJ2-7, with 8 bases identical to TRBD1. This CDR3 comprises 16 residues. J was trimmed by 5 bases and V by 0 bases; bases with no gene match: 9. CDR1 and CDR2 (germline): SGHTA, FQGNSA. The CDR3 loop is CASSLAGTGQGHEQYF. As DNA, the CDR3 is TGTGCCAGCAGCTTAGCCGGGACAGGTCAAGGCCACGAGCAGTACTTC.

Many counts were recorded for this clonotype. The CDR3 loop is CASSAWDRENNEQFF. As DNA, the CDR3 is TGTGCCAGCAGCGCCTGGGACAGGGAGAACAATGAGCAGTTCTTC. The chain joins TRBV7-9 to TRBJ2-1; 9 bases are shared with TRBD1. The CDR3 is 15 amino acids. Per germline, CDR1 SEHNR and CDR2 FQNEAQ (reference sequence). Trimming removed 5 bases from V and 5 bases from J; junction bases left unmatched: 7.

This chain links TRBV20-1 with TRBJ1-1, with D perhaps TRBD1 (5 bases). There are 14 residues in the CDR3. The germline CDR1 and CDR2 sequences are DFQATT and SNEGSKA (reference sequence). V dropped 5 bases and J dropped 3 bases, with 16 bases sitting between them. CDR3 sequence reads: CSAYRDLTDTEAFF. For the CDR3, the DNA is TGCAGTGCTTACCGGGACCTAACCGACACTGAAGCTTTCTTT.